This T cell receptor beta chain stems from a study of T cell changes during pregnancy in multiple sclerosis (dated by TCRdb to the late 2010s). The study in broad terms: The study examined how the T cell repertoire changed over the course of pregnancy in women with multiple sclerosis.

Remarks on this clone: Its antigen has not been determined. There are no base qualities to consult, and no much larger clone falls within one base.

The protocol used for the library was the immunoSEQ multiplex PCR assay. TCRdb carries this immuneACCESS record with in-frame sequences only. Its versions omit some clonotypes, under half of them owing to an unresolved V gene in the studies checked, with the rest unexplained. Counted in this sample were some 46,000 clones; around 92% of them appeared once. Of the sample, approximately 1.2% is held by the ten largest clones. Sequenced input: peripheral blood. The source of this sequence is a female donor with multiple sclerosis, enrolled in a pregnancy study.

The DNA reads as follows: TGTGCCAGCGAGGGGGGGACTGAAGCTTTCTTT. The translation is CASEGGTEAFF. The chain was built from TRBV6-5 and TRBJ1-1, with a weak D call of TRBD1 (6 bases match). V loses 8 bases, J loses 5 bases, and the germline ends lie 9 bases apart. Based on the germline V gene, the CDR1 and CDR2 sequences are MNHEY and SVGAGI. CDR3 length: 11 amino acids, cysteine to phenylalanine. The only DNA kept is the CDR3, 33 bases in frame from the first base.